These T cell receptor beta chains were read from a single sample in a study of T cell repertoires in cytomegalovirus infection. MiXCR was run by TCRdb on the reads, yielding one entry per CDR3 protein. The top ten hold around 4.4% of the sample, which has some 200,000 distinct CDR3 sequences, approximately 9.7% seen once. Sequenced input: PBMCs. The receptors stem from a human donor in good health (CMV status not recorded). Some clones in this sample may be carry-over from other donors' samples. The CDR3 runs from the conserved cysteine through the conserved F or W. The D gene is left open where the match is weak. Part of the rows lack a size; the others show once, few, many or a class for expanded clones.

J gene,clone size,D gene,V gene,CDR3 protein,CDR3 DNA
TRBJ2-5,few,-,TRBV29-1,CSVCRTQQETQYF,TGCAGCGTTTGTCGGACACAACAAGAGACCCAGTACTTC
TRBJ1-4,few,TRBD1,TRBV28,CASSLGQAGNEKLFF,TGTGCCAGCAGTTTAGGACAGGCTGGCAATGAAAAACTGTTTTTT
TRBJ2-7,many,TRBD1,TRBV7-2,CASSPGTGGYEQYF,TGTGCCAGCAGCCCCGGGACAGGGGGCTACGAGCAGTACTTC
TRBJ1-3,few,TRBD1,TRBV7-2,CASRLTGGSGNTIYF,TGTGCCAGCAGGCTAACAGGGGGCTCTGGAAACACCATATATTTT
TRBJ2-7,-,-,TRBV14,CASSQVPGNAYEQYF,TGTGCCAGCAGCCAAGTCCCTGGGAACGCCTACGAGCAGTACTTC
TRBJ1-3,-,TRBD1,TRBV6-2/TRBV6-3,CASSPGQGIRGNTIYF,TGTGCCAGCAGCCCGGGACAGGGGATCCGTGGAAACACCATATATTTT
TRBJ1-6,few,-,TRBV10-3,CAIRTDMVYNSPLHF,TGTGCCATCAGAACGGACATGGTTTATAATTCACCCCTCCACTTT
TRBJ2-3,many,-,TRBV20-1,CSARGVRERSSDTQYF,TGCAGTGCTAGAGGGGTGAGGGAGAGGAGTTCAGATACGCAGTATTTT
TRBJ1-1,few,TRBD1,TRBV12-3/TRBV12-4,CASSEPRGLRVAFF,TGTGCCAGCAGTGAACCGAGGGGGCTCCGGGTCGCTTTCTTT
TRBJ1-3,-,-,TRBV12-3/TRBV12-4,CASSLAPGGNTIYF,TGTGCCAGCAGTTTAGCTCCGGGGGGAAACACCATATATTTT
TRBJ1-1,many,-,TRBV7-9,CASSIITEAFF,TGTGCCAGCAGCATAATCACTGAAGCTTTCTTT
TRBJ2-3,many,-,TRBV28,CASSLSWDTQYF,TGTGCCAGCAGTCTTAGCTGGGATACGCAGTATTTT
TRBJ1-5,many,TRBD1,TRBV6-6,CASSRDRVDSQPQHF,TGTGCCAGCAGTCGGGACAGGGTAGACAGTCAGCCCCAGCATTTT
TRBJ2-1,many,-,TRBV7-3,CASSLSGFSYNEQFF,TGTGCCAGCAGCTTATCGGGCTTCTCCTACAATGAGCAGTTCTTC
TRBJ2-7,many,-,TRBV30,CAWHRGYEQYF,TGTGCCTGGCATAGGGGCTACGAGCAGTACTTC
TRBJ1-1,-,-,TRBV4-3,CASSQEPVTMEAFF,TGCGCCAGCAGCCAAGAACCGGTTACTATGGAAGCTTTCTTT
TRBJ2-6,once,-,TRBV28,CATTGFSGANVLTF,TGTGCCACCACAGGGTTTTCCGGGGCCAACGTCCTGACTTTC
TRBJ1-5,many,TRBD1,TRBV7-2,CASSLVTGLGQPQHF,TGTGCCAGCAGCTTAGTGACAGGGCTCGGTCAGCCCCAGCATTTT
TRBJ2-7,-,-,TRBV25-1,CASSAGQGTYEQYF,TGTGCCAGCAGTGCGGGACAAGGCACCTACGAGCAGTACTTC
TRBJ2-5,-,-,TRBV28,CATFGEESETQYF,TGTGCCACCTTTGGGGAGGAGAGCGAGACCCAGTACTTC
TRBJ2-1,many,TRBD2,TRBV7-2,CASSPPGLAGGLYNEQFF,TGTGCCAGCAGCCCTCCGGGACTAGCGGGGGGCCTCTACAATGAGCAGTTCTTC
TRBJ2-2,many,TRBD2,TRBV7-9,CASRHAGEPTGELFF,TGTGCCAGCAGGCATGCGGGAGAACCCACCGGGGAGCTGTTTTTT
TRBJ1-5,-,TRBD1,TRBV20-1,CSAISIATGGNSNQPQHF,TGCAGTGCTATAAGTATCGCGACAGGGGGCAATAGCAATCAGCCCCAGCATTTT
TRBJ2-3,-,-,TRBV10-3,CAISESRGMGTDTQYF,TGTGCCATCAGTGAGTCACGGGGAATGGGCACAGATACGCAGTATTTT